The 29 T cell receptor beta chains below were found in one sample sequenced in a study of beta chain features in type 1 diabetes (dated by TCRdb to about 2018). Libraries were constructed by the immunoSEQ multiplex PCR assay. The entire isolated RNA was reverse transcribed using the High Capacity cDNA Reverse Transcription Kit, and thus expressed TCRB transcripts were sequenced. In TCRdb, the immuneACCESS table is reduced to in-frame sequences with V and J assigned. These tables do not hold every clone; where another copy was compared, an unresolved V gene accounts for under half, and the others remain unexplained. The sample contains 350,000 to 450,000 clones, 14% of them found a single time. The ten largest clones represent roughly 0.036% of the sample. Material: naive CD4+ T cells from blood. Sample cell subset or site, as interpreted from the label and publication: true naive CD4+ T cells. The receptors here all came from a man aged 25 to 40 in good health.

In this sample, this clone turned up a few times. This chain uses TRBV2 with TRBJ2-5, with a tentative D call TRBD1 (6 bases). Trimming removed 7 bases from V and 2 bases from J, with 20 bases in between. Germline-derived CDR1 and CDR2 are SNHLY and FYNNEI. The CDR3 loop spans 16 amino acids. The CDR3 loop is CASIRQGKRAQETQYF. The CDR3 nucleotides are TGTGCCAGCATCCGGCAGGGGAAACGGGCGCAAGAGACCCAGTACTTC.

This clone has only a few counts. The chain has TRBV6-5 and TRBJ2-7, with D perhaps assigned TRBD1 or TRBD2 (5 bases each). The CDR3 is 14 residues long. Looked up from germline, CDR1 is MNHEY and CDR2 is SVGAGI. The germline V and J ends were trimmed by 5 bases and 6 bases, with 17 bases remaining between them. The CDR3 region has the DNA TGTGCCAGCAGTCCGGGACGGATACTTGGCGAGCAGTACTTC. Translation: CASSPGRILGEQYF.

The V call is TRBV5-4, the J call TRBJ2-5, with D perhaps being TRBD1 or TRBD2 (5 bases each). The V end lost 7 bases, the J end lost 1 base, and 17 bases lay between the germline ends. Germline-derived CDR1 and CDR2 are SGHNT and YYREEE (reference sequence). The CDR3 contains 15 residues. Here the CDR3 DNA reads TGTGCCAGCGGGGGTGTCTTTGGGGTCCAAGAGACCCAGTACTTC. Translation gives CASGGVFGVQETQYF.

The chain carries TRBV7-9 and TRBJ2-5; 7 positions match TRBD1. The V gene end was trimmed by 4 bases and the J gene end by 2 bases; junction bases not matched to a gene: 7. The CDR3 covers 15 residues. The germline gives CDR1 SEHNR, CDR2 FQNEAQ (reference sequence). The CDR3, as DNA: TGTGCCAGCAGCTCGTTAGGGACAGCTCAAGAGACCCAGTACTTC. It is translated as CASSSLGTAQETQYF.

There are a few counts of this clone. The chain is built from TRBV9 and TRBJ2-5; D not certain. The CDR3 extends over 14 amino acids. V lost 4 bases and J 5 bases, leaving 15 bases between the germline ends. CDR1 and CDR2 from the germline V gene are SGDLS and YYNGEE. CDR3 sequence reads: CASSSGGRLETQYF. For the CDR3, the DNA is TGTGCCAGCAGCTCAGGTGGCAGGCTGGAGACCCAGTACTTC.

CDR3 residues: CASRQSAGHTDTQYF. DNA for the CDR3: TGTGCCAGCAGGCAGTCTGCGGGCCACACAGATACGCAGTATTTT. The chain links TRBV7-2 to TRBJ2-3; tentative D call: TRBD2 (5 bases). The CDR3 length is 15 residues. Germline V CDR1 and CDR2: SGHTA, FQGNSA. Trimming took off 6 bases at V and 2 bases at J, with 15 bases between the two ends.

The chain joins TRBV19 to TRBJ1-1; D uncertain. The CDR3 covers 12 residues. V gave up 6 bases and J gave up 7 bases, with 12 bases separating them. The germline V gene encodes CDR1 LNHDA and CDR2 SQIVND (reference sequence). CDR3 sequence: CASSASGGEAFF. The CDR3 coding sequence is TGTGCCAGTAGCGCTTCCGGAGGTGAAGCTTTCTTT.

This chain links TRBV4-2 with TRBJ2-6, with 7 bases lining up with TRBD2. CDR1 is LGHNA, CDR2 YNFKEQ, per germline. The V and J ends lost 0 bases and 0 bases, in that order; junction bases with no gene match: 5. This CDR3 contains 18 residues. The CDR3 loop is CASSQDPGGGSGANVLTF. CDR3 nucleotide sequence: TGTGCCAGCAGCCAAGACCCGGGCGGGGGCTCTGGGGCCAACGTCCTGACTTTC.

The chain combines TRBV7-8 with TRBJ2-7, with a possible D match to TRBD2 (6 bases). Germline CDR1 is SGHVS and CDR2 is FQNEAQ. The CDR3 spans 12 residues. The ends were cut back, 8 bases at V and 6 bases at J, with 14 bases in the middle. CDR3 region: CASQGNGGEQYF. For the CDR3, the DNA is TGTGCCAGCCAGGGAAACGGGGGCGAGCAGTACTTC.

The chain is built from TRBV5-4 and TRBJ2-3; D possibly corresponds to TRBD2 (6 bases). V shed 5 bases and J shed 10 bases, with 17 bases lying between them. Per the germline V gene, CDR1 is SGHNT and CDR2 is YYREEE (reference sequence). The CDR3 loop spans 13 amino acids. The CDR3 spells CASREKGAGPQYF. The CDR3 DNA reads TGTGCCAGCAGGGAGAAAGGGGCGGGGCCGCAGTATTTT.

CDR3 coding DNA: TGCGCCAGCAGCAGGCCGGCTGACAACGAGCAGTACTTC. Translation gives CASSRPADNEQYF. The chain recombines TRBV5-1 with TRBJ2-7, with no clear D. The CDR3 consists of 13 residues. Germline V gene data show CDR1 as SGHRS and CDR2 as YFSETQ. The V end lost 4 bases, the J end lost 5 bases, and 13 bases lay between the germline ends.

This clone was picked up a small number of times. V and J are TRBV27 and TRBJ2-3; 8 nucleotides line up with TRBD2. The ends lost 3 bases at V and 3 bases at J; junction bases unmatched: 8. Germline assignment: CDR1 MNHEY and CDR2 SMNVEV (reference sequence). The CDR3 covers 16 residues. The CDR3 DNA sequence: TGTGCCAGCAGTTTGTACGGTTCGGGAGGGACAGATACGCAGTATTTT. Protein: CASSLYGSGGTDTQYF.

This clone was picked up a small number of times. The genes are TRBV30 and TRBJ2-1; D is ambiguous. Trimming removed 0 bases from V and 7 bases from J, with 13 bases in between. This CDR3 region has 14 residues. Per the germline V gene, CDR1 is GTSNPN and CDR2 is SVGIG (reference sequence). The DNA of the CDR3 is TGTGCCTGGAGTGTAGGGCTATCGGTAAATGAGCAGTTCTTC. This translates into CAWSVGLSVNEQFF. Looking up the rest from reference TRBV30 and TRBJ2-1 gives the full variable domain: SQTIHQWPATLVQPVGSPLSLECTVEGTSNPNLYWYRQAAGRGLQLLFYSVGIGQISSEVPQNLSASRPQDRQFILSSKKLLLSDSGFYLCAWSVGLSVNEQFFGPGTRLTVL.

V gene TRBV5-4 combines with J gene TRBJ1-6; no firm D call. The CDR3 runs to 12 residues. Trimming pared 3 bases from V and 9 bases from J, leaving 7 bases between. Germline loops: CDR1 SGHNT, CDR2 YYREEE (reference sequence). CDR3 protein: CASSYAGSPLHF. The CDR3 DNA sequence: TGTGCCAGCAGCTACGCAGGTTCACCCCTCCACTTT.

The chain joins TRBV6-6 to TRBJ1-2, with D unresolved. V was shortened by 7 bases and J by 7 bases, with 16 bases between the two germline ends. The CDR3 extends over 13 amino acids. Germline values: CDR1 MNHNY, CDR2 SVGAGI (reference sequence). CDR3 nucleotides: TGTGCCAGCATAGAGGGAGAGCTTCGTGGCTACACCTTC. It translates to CASIEGELRGYTF.

The chain combines TRBV7-2 with TRBJ2-7; no definite D call. Germline CDR1 SGHTA, CDR2 FQGNSA. The CDR3 is 17 residues long. Between the trimmed V and J ends, which lost 5 bases and 2 bases, there was a span of 22 bases. CDR3 amino acids: CASSPLGKSVITYEQYF. The CDR3 DNA is TGTGCCAGCAGCCCCCTAGGCAAGTCTGTCATAACCTACGAGCAGTACTTC.

This clone has a handful of counts. The chain combines TRBV28 with TRBJ2-1; D may be TRBD2 (5 bases). This CDR3 spans 10 amino acids. The ends were cut back, 5 bases at V and 10 bases at J, with 6 bases in the middle. Germline-derived CDR1 and CDR2 are MDHEN and SYDVKM. The CDR3 bases are TGTGCCAGCAGTAGGAGGGAGCAGTTCTTC. Its translation: CASSRREQFF.

The rearrangement joins TRBV6-5 to TRBJ2-3; possibly TRBD2 for D (6 bases). Germline assignment: CDR1 MNHEY and CDR2 SVGAGI. The CDR3 has 14 residues. The V gene lost 5 bases and the J gene lost 5 bases, with 14 bases spanning the gap. The CDR3 sequence is CASSVPGSGDTQYF. The CDR3 bases are TGTGCCAGCAGTGTCCCCGGGAGTGGAGATACGCAGTATTTT.

This chain uses TRBV7-2 with TRBJ2-7; tentatively, D is TRBD2 (6 bases). The CDR3 loop spans 16 amino acids. CDR1 and CDR2 (germline): SGHTA, FQGNSA. V gave up 5 bases and J gave up 2 bases, with 19 bases separating them. The CDR3 bases are TGTGCCAGCAGCCGGGGGACGCCCTTACCCGCCTACGAGCAGTACTTC. Protein: CASSRGTPLPAYEQYF.

This clone was seen more than once but under ten times. V gene TRBV5-6 combines with J gene TRBJ1-1; 8 nucleotides agree with TRBD1. V was pared by 0 bases and J by 6 bases, with 7 bases of the junction left unmatched. Germline V gene lookup returns CDR1 SGHDT and CDR2 YYEEEE. CDR3 length equals 15 residues. CDR3 in amino acids: CASSLVDRGASEAFF. The CDR3 nucleotides are TGTGCCAGCAGCTTGGTTGACAGGGGTGCCTCTGAAGCTTTCTTT.

This clone showed up just a few times. The sample has other DNA sequences that encode this CDR3 too. This CDR3 is CASSPGTGGYTF. DNA for the CDR3: TGTGCCAGCAGCCCGGGGACGGGTGGCTACACCTTC. This chain joins TRBV7-9 and TRBJ1-2; a weak D match, TRBD1 (5 bases). Trimming left V 5 bases short and J 7 bases short, with 11 bases between. The CDR3 has 12 residues. CDR1 SEHNR and CDR2 FQNEAQ come from the germline V gene (reference sequence). The whole variable domain, remainder taken from reference TRBV7-9 and TRBJ1-2, is DTGVSQNPRHKITKRGQNVTFRCDPISEHNRLYWYRQTLGQGPEFLTYFQNEAQLEKSRLLSDRFSAERPKGSFSTLEIQRTEQGDSAMYLCASSPGTGGYTFGSGTRLTVV.

The CDR3 sequence is CASSLVPRFTDTQYF. In nucleotides, the CDR3 is TGTGCCAGCAGCTTAGTCCCGAGGTTCACAGATACGCAGTATTTT. This sequence joins TRBV7-2 and TRBJ2-3; D is unresolved. Germline loops: CDR1 SGHTA, CDR2 FQGNSA. CDR3 length: 15 amino acids. V was shortened by 1 base and J by 2 bases, with 10 bases between the two germline ends. The entire variable domain, with the rest obtained from reference TRBV7-2 and TRBJ2-3, is as follows: GAGVSQSPSNKVTEKGKDVELRCDPISGHTALYWYRQSLGQGLEFLIYFQGNSAPDKSGLPSDRFSAERTGGSVSTLTIQRTQQEDSAVYLCASSLVPRFTDTQYFGPGTRLTVL.

This clone was picked up a small number of times. The chain couples TRBV6-5 to TRBJ2-7; D call uncertain. The ends were cut back, 1 base at V and 4 bases at J, with 11 bases in the middle. The germline gives CDR1 MNHEY, CDR2 SVGAGI. The CDR3 has 14 amino acids. CDR3 region: CASSYLQSLYEQYV. The DNA of the CDR3 is TGTGCCAGCAGTTACTTACAGTCCCTATACGAGCAGTACGTC.

This sequence joins TRBV18 and TRBJ2-3, with D possibly being TRBD1 (5 bases). Germline V lookup: CDR1 KGHSH, CDR2 LQKENI. V dropped 2 bases and J dropped 2 bases, with 17 bases sitting between them. The CDR3 has 17 residues. The CDR3 protein is CASSPSFGHDFTDTQYF. The CDR3 bases are TGTGCCAGCTCACCATCGTTCGGACACGACTTCACAGATACGCAGTATTTT. Full variable domain (remainder filled in from reference TRBV18 and TRBJ2-3): NAGVMQNPRHLVRRRGQEARLRCSPMKGHSHVYWYRQLPEEGLKFMVYLQKENIIDESGMPKERFSAEFPKEGPSILRIQQVVRGDSAAYFCASSPSFGHDFTDTQYFGPGTRLTVL.

A few counts support this clone. The chain has TRBV5-1 and TRBJ2-1; D ambiguous. Between the trimmed V and J ends, which lost 0 bases and 4 bases, there was a span of 11 bases. The germline gives CDR1 SGHRS, CDR2 YFSETQ. The CDR3 is made up of 15 amino acids. The CDR3 spells CASSLGGGLYNEQFF. The CDR3 region has the DNA TGCGCCAGCAGCTTGGGAGGCGGCCTTTACAATGAGCAGTTCTTC.

This clone turned up a few times. The CDR3: CASSPRDRYQETQYF. The CDR3 DNA follows: TGTGCCAGCAGCCCACGGGACAGGTACCAAGAGACCCAGTACTTC. This rearrangement joins TRBV7-8 to TRBJ2-5; 8 bases map to TRBD1. CDR3 length: 15 amino acids. Trimming at V came to 5 bases and at J to 0 bases, leaving 5 bases not matched to a gene. Looked up from germline, CDR1 is SGHVS and CDR2 is FQNEAQ.

This clone showed up just a few times. The gene calls are TRBV7-9 and TRBJ2-7; D is uncertain. The CDR3 is made up of 13 amino acids. In germline, CDR1 is SEHNR, CDR2 FQNEAQ (reference sequence). Trimming removed 2 bases at V and 3 bases at J, with 8 bases between. This chain's CDR3 is CASSLSQLYEQYF. Written as DNA, the CDR3 is TGTGCCAGCAGCTTATCACAGCTCTACGAGCAGTACTTC.

This clone was observed a few times. V and J are TRBV25-1 and TRBJ2-7; 9 bases agree with TRBD2. This CDR3 region has 13 residues. Germline assignment: CDR1 MGHDK and CDR2 SYGVNS. V lost 6 bases to trimming and J lost 2 bases; unmatched junction nucleotides: 2. The CDR3: CASSRTSAYEQYV. The CDR3 coding sequence is TGTGCCAGCAGCAGGACTAGCGCCTACGAGCAGTACGTC.

The chain carries TRBV29-1 and TRBJ2-5; D remains ambiguous. Looked up from germline, CDR1 is SQVTM and CDR2 is ANQGSEA. Deletions cut 7 bases from V and 4 bases from J, with 13 bases between. There are 12 residues in the CDR3. The CDR3 region is CSARPPAETQYF. The CDR3 DNA reads TGCAGCGCCCGCCCTCCGGCAGAGACCCAGTACTTC.